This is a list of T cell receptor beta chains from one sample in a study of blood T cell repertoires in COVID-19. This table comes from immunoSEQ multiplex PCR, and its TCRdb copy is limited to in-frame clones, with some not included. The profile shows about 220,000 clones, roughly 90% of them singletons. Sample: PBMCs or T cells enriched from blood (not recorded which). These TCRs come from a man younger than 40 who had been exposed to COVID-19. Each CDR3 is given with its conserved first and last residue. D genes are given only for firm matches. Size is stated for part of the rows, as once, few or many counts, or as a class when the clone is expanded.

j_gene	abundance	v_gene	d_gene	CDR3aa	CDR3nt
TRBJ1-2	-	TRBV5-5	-	CASSTPTNVYGYTF	TGTGCCAGCAGCACACCGACAAACGTCTATGGCTACACCTTC
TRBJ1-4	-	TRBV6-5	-	CASSQEANEKLFF	TGTGCCAGCAGTCAGGAAGCTAATGAAAAACTGTTTTTT
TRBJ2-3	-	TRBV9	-	CASNPGLGSDTQYF	TGTGCCAGCAACCCTGGACTGGGGTCAGATACGCAGTATTTT
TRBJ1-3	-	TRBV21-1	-	CASSNNRDRKNDSGNTIYF	TGTGCCAGCAGCAATAACCGGGACAGAAAGAATGACTCTGGAAACACCATATATTTT
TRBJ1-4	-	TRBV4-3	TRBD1	CASSQVKIQGLNEKLFF	TGCGCCAGCAGCCAAGTTAAGATACAGGGGTTGAACGAAAAACTGTTTTTT
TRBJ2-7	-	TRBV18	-	CASSPRQTPYEQYF	TGTGCCAGCTCACCACGACAAACTCCCTACGAGCAGTACTTC
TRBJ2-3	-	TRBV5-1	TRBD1	CASSQGVGTDTQYF	TGCGCCAGCAGTCAGGGGGTCGGCACAGATACGCAGTATTTT
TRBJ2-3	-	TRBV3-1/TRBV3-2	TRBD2	CASSHLSGGPGYTQYF	TGTGCCAGCAGCCACCTCTCGGGGGGGCCGGGGTATACGCAGTATTTT
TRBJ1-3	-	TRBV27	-	CASNLGLGARGNTIYF	TGTGCCAGCAATTTGGGGCTAGGGGCCCGTGGCAACACCATATATTTT
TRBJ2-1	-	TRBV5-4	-	CASSLMGGLVNEQFF	TGTGCCAGCAGCTTGATGGGGGGACTGGTCAATGAGCAGTTCTTC
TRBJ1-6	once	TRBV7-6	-	CASSGGGNSPLHF	TGTGCCAGCAGCGGGGGGGGGAATTCACCCCTCCACTTT
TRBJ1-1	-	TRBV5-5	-	CASSPRQDLEAFF	TGTGCCAGCAGCCCAAGACAGGATCTGGAAGCTTTCTTT
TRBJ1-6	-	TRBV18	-	CASSPFPPHPKENSPLHF	TGTGCCAGCTCACCATTCCCGCCCCATCCCAAAGAGAATTCACCCCTCCACTTT
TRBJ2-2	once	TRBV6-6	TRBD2	CASSPGRGLDTGELFF	TGTGCCAGCAGTCCCGGCCGGGGACTAGACACCGGGGAGCTGTTTTTT
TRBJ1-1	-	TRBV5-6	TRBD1	CASSYTGTALHGGAFF	TGTGCCAGCAGTTATACCGGGACAGCCCTTCACGGGGGAGCTTTCTTT
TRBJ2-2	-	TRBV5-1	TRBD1	CASSFESGQGPGELFF	TGCGCCAGCAGCTTCGAAAGCGGACAGGGACCCGGGGAGCTGTTTTTT
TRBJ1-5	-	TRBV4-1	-	CASSPAGGSNQPQHF	TGCGCCAGCAGCCCCGCCGGGGGAAGCAATCAGCCCCAGCATTTT
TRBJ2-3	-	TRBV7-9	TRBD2	CASSSTLAGGPDTQYF	TGTGCCAGCAGCTCCACACTAGCGGGGGGGCCAGATACGCAGTATTTT
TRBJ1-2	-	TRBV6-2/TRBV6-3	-	CASSYSLTEANYGYTF	TGTGCCAGCAGTTACTCTCTGACAGAAGCAAACTATGGCTACACCTTC
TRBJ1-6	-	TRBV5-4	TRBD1	CASSRTGESSPLHF	TGTGCCAGCAGCAGGACAGGGGAGAGTTCACCCCTCCACTTT
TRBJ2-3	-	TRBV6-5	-	CASSDSAGTTDTQYF	TGTGCCAGCAGCGATTCTGCGGGGACCACAGATACGCAGTATTTT
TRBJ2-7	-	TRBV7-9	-	CASSRSATADQYF	TGTGCCAGCAGCCGATCAGCGACCGCCGATCAGTACTTC
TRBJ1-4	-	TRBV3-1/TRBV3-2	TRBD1	CASSQADRFATNEKLFF	TGTGCCAGCAGCCAAGCGGACAGGTTTGCAACTAATGAAAAACTGTTTTTT
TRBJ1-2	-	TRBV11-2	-	CASSEAYGYTF	TGTGCCAGCAGCGAAGCATATGGCTACACCTTC
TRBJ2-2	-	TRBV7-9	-	CASSDTGTGELFF	TGTGCCAGCAGCGATACAGGTACCGGGGAGCTGTTTTTT
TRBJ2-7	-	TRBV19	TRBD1	CASDPGTGYEQYF	TGTGCCAGTGACCCCGGGACAGGTTACGAGCAGTACTTC
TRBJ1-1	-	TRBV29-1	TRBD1	CSADRDLTEAFF	TGCAGCGCTGACAGGGATTTGACTGAAGCTTTCTTT
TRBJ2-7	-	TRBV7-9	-	CASSAQGGGEYF	TGTGCCAGCAGCGCCCAGGGCGGCGGGGAGTACTTC
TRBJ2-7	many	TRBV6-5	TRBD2	CASTLSGGSGEQYF	TGTGCCAGCACCCTTAGCGGGGGGAGCGGGGAGCAGTACTTC
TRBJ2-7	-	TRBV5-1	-	CASSLRTVTDEQYF	TGCGCCAGCAGCTTAAGGACAGTCACCGACGAGCAGTACTTC
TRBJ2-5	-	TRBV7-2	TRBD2	CASNHLAARTQYF	TGTGCCAGCAACCACCTAGCGGCCAGGACCCAGTACTTC
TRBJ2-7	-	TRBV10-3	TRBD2	CAISDRTSGGRFSYEQYF	TGTGCCATCAGTGACCGGACTAGCGGGGGGCGGTTCTCCTACGAGCAGTACTTC
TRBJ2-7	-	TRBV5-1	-	CASSLNLYEQYF	TGCGCCAGCAGCTTGAATCTCTACGAGCAGTACTTC
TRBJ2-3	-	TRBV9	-	CASSSFGGGRADTQYF	TGTGCCAGCAGCTCATTTGGGGGGGGCCGGGCAGATACGCAGTATTTT
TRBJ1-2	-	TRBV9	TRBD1	CASSGTGLYGYTF	TGTGCCAGCAGCGGGACAGGGCTCTATGGCTACACCTTC
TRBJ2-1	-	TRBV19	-	CASSIDRMGARDEQFF	TGTGCCAGTAGTATAGATCGTATGGGGGCAAGGGATGAGCAGTTCTTC
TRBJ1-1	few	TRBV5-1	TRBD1	CASSFTGDTEAFF	TGCGCCAGCAGCTTTACAGGGGACACTGAAGCTTTCTTT
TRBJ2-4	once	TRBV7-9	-	CASSPWSRAGLDIQYF	TGTGCCAGCAGCCCCTGGTCCCGTGCGGGTCTGGACATTCAGTACTTC
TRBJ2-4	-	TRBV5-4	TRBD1	CASSSDRAGIQYF	TGTGCCAGCAGCTCGGACAGGGCAGGCATTCAGTACTTC
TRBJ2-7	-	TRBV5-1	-	CASSLSEDSEQYF	TGCGCCAGCAGCTTGTCTGAAGACAGCGAGCAGTACTTC
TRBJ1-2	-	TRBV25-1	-	CASSPDWPYGYTF	TGTGCCAGCAGCCCCGACTGGCCCTATGGCTACACCTTC
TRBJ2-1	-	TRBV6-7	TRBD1	CASQGTDKVGQFF	TGTGCCAGTCAAGGGACAGACAAGGTTGGGCAGTTCTTC
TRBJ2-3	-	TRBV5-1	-	CASSLARGTTDTQYF	TGCGCCAGCAGCTTAGCTAGGGGGACCACAGATACGCAGTATTTT
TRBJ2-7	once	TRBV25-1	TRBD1	CASSVGQGAPEQYF	TGTGCCAGCAGTGTGGGGCAGGGGGCGCCCGAGCAGTACTTC
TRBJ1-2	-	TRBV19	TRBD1	CASKGDSYGYTF	TGTGCCAGTAAGGGGGACAGCTATGGCTACACCTTC
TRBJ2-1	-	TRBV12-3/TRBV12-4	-	CASSRTYNEQFF	TGTGCCAGCAGTCGTACCTACAATGAGCAGTTCTTC
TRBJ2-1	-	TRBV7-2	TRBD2	CASSLPGLVDEQFF	TGTGCCAGCAGCTTACCGGGACTAGTTGATGAGCAGTTCTTC
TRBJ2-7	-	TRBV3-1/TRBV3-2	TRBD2	CARSPGGNEQYF	TGTGCCAGGTCCCCGGGAGGAAACGAGCAGTACTTC
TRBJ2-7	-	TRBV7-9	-	CASSLSQGTYEQYF	TGTGCCAGCAGCTTATCCCAGGGTACCTACGAGCAGTACTTC
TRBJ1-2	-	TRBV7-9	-	CASRASWSASNYGYTF	TGTGCCAGCAGGGCGAGTTGGTCAGCGTCTAACTATGGCTACACCTTC
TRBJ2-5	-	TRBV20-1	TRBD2	CSASGTSGQETQYF	TGCAGTGCTAGTGGGACTAGCGGACAAGAGACCCAGTACTTC
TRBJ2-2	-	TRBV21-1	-	CASSKEGTYDRGENTGELFF	TGTGCCAGCAGCAAAGAGGGCACCTATGACAGGGGAGAGAACACCGGGGAGCTGTTTTTT
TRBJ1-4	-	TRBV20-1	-	CSARAQRVVELFF	TGCAGTGCTCGTGCTCAGCGGGTCGTTGAACTGTTTTTT
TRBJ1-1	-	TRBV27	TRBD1	CASALGGGLGFLEAFF	TGTGCCAGTGCCTTAGGAGGGGGCTTAGGGTTTCTGGAAGCTTTCTTT
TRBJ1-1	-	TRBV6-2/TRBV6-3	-	CASSYDGPRNTEAFF	TGTGCCAGCAGTTATGATGGGCCGAGGAACACTGAAGCTTTCTTT
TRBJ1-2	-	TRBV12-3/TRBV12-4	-	CASSQPGGGYTF	TGTGCCAGCAGCCAGCCGGGGGGAGGCTACACCTTC
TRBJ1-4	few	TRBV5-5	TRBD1	CASSFGAGGKYEKLFF	TGTGCCAGCAGCTTCGGGGCAGGGGGCAAATATGAAAAACTGTTTTTT
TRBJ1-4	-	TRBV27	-	CASSLGIGRSEKLFF	TGTGCCAGCAGTTTGGGGATCGGGAGATCTGAAAAACTGTTTTTT
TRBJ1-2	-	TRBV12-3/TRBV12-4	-	CASSRDTNYGYTF	TGTGCCAGCTCCAGGGACACTAACTATGGCTACACCTTC